These 30 T cell receptor beta chains were all obtained from the same sample, sequenced in a study of cytomegalovirus exposure and HLA in healthy donors. PCR used 60 Vbeta primers and 13 Jbeta primers. This table comes from immunoSEQ multiplex PCR, and its TCRdb copy is limited to in-frame clones, with some not included. The sample consists of about 150,000 clones, around 80% of them appearing once. Sequenced input: PBMCs. The origin of the receptors is a woman aged 50 to 60 in good health and CMV-seropositive.

V and J are TRBV14 and TRBJ2-1, with 7 bases aligning to TRBD2. J gave up 13 bases and V 4 bases, and 13 bases lay outside the gene matches. The CDR3 is 14 residues long. Germline loops: CDR1 SGHDN, CDR2 FVKESK. CDR3: CASSPSTPGTTQFF. CDR3 in DNA: TGTGCCAGCAGCCCTAGCACCCCCGGGACTACCCAGTTCTTC.

The V call is TRBV7-3, the J call TRBJ1-1; TRBD1 is a possible D gene (5 bases). V was trimmed by 4 bases and J by 1 base, leaving 13 bases between them. The CDR3 is made up of 15 amino acids. Germline V lookup: CDR1 SGHTA, CDR2 FQGTGA. The CDR3 here is CASSYTGSRNTEAFF. Here the CDR3 DNA reads TGTGCCAGCAGCTATACAGGTTCAAGGAACACTGAAGCTTTCTTT. Looking up the rest from reference TRBV7-3 and TRBJ1-1 gives the full variable domain: GAGVSQTPSNKVTEKGKYVELRCDPISGHTALYWYRQSLGQGPEFLIYFQGTGAADDSGLPNDRFFAVRPEGSVSTLKIQRTERGDSAVYLCASSYTGSRNTEAFFGQGTRLTVV.

V and J are TRBV27 and TRBJ2-1, with D possibly matching TRBD1 (6 bases). The germline V gene encodes CDR1 MNHEY and CDR2 SMNVEV (reference sequence). The V gene lost 3 bases and the J gene lost 5 bases, with 11 bases spanning the gap. The CDR3 spans 14 residues. CDR3 residues: CASSFFRGDNEQFF. Here the CDR3 DNA reads TGTGCCAGCAGTTTCTTCAGGGGTGACAATGAGCAGTTCTTC.

This sequence joins TRBV18 and TRBJ2-7; D is possibly TRBD1 (6 bases). The germline V and J ends were trimmed by 1 base and 4 bases, with 11 bases remaining between them. Germline V gene sequence: CDR1 KGHSH, CDR2 LQKENI. This CDR3 spans 14 amino acids. The CDR3 spells CASSPRGRVYEQYF. In DNA, the CDR3 is TGTGCCAGCTCACCACGGGGGCGCGTTTACGAGCAGTACTTC.

CDR3 in amino acids: CASTSTQAYEQYF. Written as DNA, the CDR3 is TGTGCCAGCACAAGCACCCAGGCCTACGAGCAGTACTTC. This rearrangement joins TRBV28 to TRBJ2-7, with no clear D. Trimming took 7 bases from V and 2 from J, leaving 12 bases between them. The length of the CDR3 is 13 residues. Germline V gene sequence: CDR1 MDHEN, CDR2 SYDVKM.

This clone occurred a few times. The V gene is TRBV15, the J gene TRBJ2-7; 7 bases align to TRBD2. After removal of 0 bases from V and 0 bases from J, the junction contained 11 bases not matched to a gene. The CDR3 totals 18 residues. In germline, CDR1 is LNHNV, CDR2 YYDKDF (reference sequence). The CDR3 loop is CATSRDPYRGGSSYEQYF. The CDR3 region has the DNA TGTGCCACCAGCAGAGATCCTTATCGGGGCGGGAGCTCCTACGAGCAGTACTTC.

This chain connects TRBV18 to TRBJ1-1, with D hard to call. V was cut by 4 bases and J by 4 bases, with 13 bases left in between. The CDR3 extends over 14 amino acids. Germline V lookup: CDR1 KGHSH, CDR2 LQKENI. DNA of the CDR3: TGTGCCAGCTCACTATCGAGGGCTTTCACTGAAGCTTTCTTT. Protein sequence: CASSLSRAFTEAFF.

A few counts support this clone. The chain couples TRBV18 to TRBJ2-1; 9 bases line up with TRBD2. Trimming at V came to 4 bases and at J to 8 bases, leaving 9 bases not matched to a gene. This CDR3 comprises 15 residues. In germline, CDR1 is KGHSH, CDR2 LQKENI. In DNA form, the CDR3 reads TGTGCCAGCTCACTCTTCGCGGGGGGGCGGTATGAGCAGTTCTTC. Protein sequence: CASSLFAGGRYEQFF. The full variable domain, completed using reference TRBV18 and TRBJ2-1, is NAGVMQNPRHLVRRRGQEARLRCSPMKGHSHVYWYRQLPEEGLKFMVYLQKENIIDESGMPKERFSAEFPKEGPSILRIQQVVRGDSAAYFCASSLFAGGRYEQFFGPGTRLTVL.

The genes are TRBV6-6 and TRBJ2-7, with 9 bases fitting TRBD1. The CDR3 extends over 14 amino acids. Per the germline V gene, CDR1 is MNHNY and CDR2 is SVGAGI (reference sequence). V lost 2 bases and J lost 4; bases outside the gene matches: 3. The CDR3 region has the DNA TGTGCCAGCAGTTACGACAGGGGGAGGTACGAGCAGTACTTC. It encodes CASSYDRGRYEQYF.

This clone was picked up a small number of times. The chain employs TRBV4-3 and TRBJ1-2; possible D gene TRBD1, 5 bases. CDR3 length: 14 residues. Between the trimmed V and J ends, which lost 6 bases and 6 bases, there was a span of 17 bases. Germline CDR1 and CDR2: LGHNA and YSLEER. The CDR3 reads CASSRLGVVNGYTF. As DNA, the CDR3 is TGCGCCAGCAGTCGATTAGGGGTTGTTAATGGCTACACCTTC.

V usage is TRBV10-3 and J usage is TRBJ2-1; TRBD2 matches 7 bases. The V and J ends lost 8 bases and 7 bases, in that order; junction bases with no gene match: 8. Germline V gene lookup returns CDR1 ENHRY and CDR2 SYGVKD. The CDR3 consists of 13 residues. The CDR3 sequence: CAIGAGANNEQFF. Written as DNA, the CDR3 is TGTGCCATCGGGGCGGGAGCTAATAATGAGCAGTTCTTC.

V gene TRBV15 combines with J gene TRBJ1-2; 8 bases align to TRBD1. CDR3 length: 15 amino acids. V gave up 5 bases and J gave up 3 bases; unmatched junction bases: 8. CDR1 and CDR2 (germline): LNHNV, YYDKDF (reference sequence). CDR3: CATSLDRGGDYGYTF. The CDR3 nucleotides read TGTGCCACCAGCCTAGACAGGGGTGGAGACTATGGCTACACCTTC.

This clone is a singleton in its sample. The chain joins TRBV29-1 to TRBJ2-3, with 8 bases lining up with TRBD1. Trimming cost V 6 bases and J 4 bases; bases outside gene matches: 12. The CDR3 runs to 15 residues. Germline V gene sequence: CDR1 SQVTM, CDR2 ANQGSEA. The CDR3 DNA follows: TGCAGCGTCGTCCGGGACAGGAGCTCCCCAGATACGCAGTATTTT. As protein: CSVVRDRSSPDTQYF.

CDR3 nucleotides: TGTGCCAGCAGTGACGGTGGTGAAGCTTTCTTT. This translates into CASSDGGEAFF. The chain combines TRBV6-1 with TRBJ1-1; D remains ambiguous. Germline values: CDR1 MNHNS, CDR2 SASEGT. The CDR3 is 11 amino acids. V lost 3 bases and J 7 bases, leaving 6 bases between the germline ends.

This chain uses TRBV19 with TRBJ1-2; TRBD1 agrees at 8 bases. With 4 bases clipped from V and 4 bases from J, the junction kept 8 bases outside the gene matches. The germline CDR1 and CDR2 sequences are LNHDA and SQIVND (reference sequence). The CDR3 runs to 15 residues. DNA for the CDR3: TGTGCCAGTAGTAAGGGGCAGGGGGCCGGCTATGGCTACACCTTC. Amino acids: CASSKGQGAGYGYTF.

The genes are TRBV4-2 and TRBJ2-7, with a weak D call TRBD2 (5 bases). This CDR3 has 13 residues. V was trimmed by 3 bases and J by 10 bases, leaving 16 bases between them. Germline V gene sequence: CDR1 LGHNA, CDR2 YNFKEQ. The CDR3 sequence is CASSQALMDSQYF. The CDR3 region has the DNA TGTGCCAGCAGCCAGGCGCTAATGGACTCCCAGTACTTC.

The chain combines TRBV14 with TRBJ1-1; possibly TRBD1 for D (6 bases). Germline assignment: CDR1 SGHDN and CDR2 FVKESK. The CDR3 has 13 residues. V was pared by 4 bases and J by 3 bases, with 9 bases between. The DNA of the CDR3 is TGTGCCAGCAGCCGACAGGCGCACACTGAAGCTTTCTTT. This codes for CASSRQAHTEAFF.

This chain joins TRBV7-8 and TRBJ1-3; possibly TRBD1 for D (5 bases). The germline CDR1 and CDR2 sequences are SGHVS and FQNEAQ. CDR3 length: 14 residues. V was pared by 6 bases and J by 1 base, with 10 bases between. The CDR3 DNA sequence: TGTGCCAGCAGTCTAGGGGCTTCTGGAAACACCATATATTTT. Amino acids: CASSLGASGNTIYF.

This clone was seen just once. The V gene is TRBV5-1, the J gene TRBJ2-7; D is unresolved. Per germline, CDR1 SGHRS and CDR2 YFSETQ. The CDR3 is 11 amino acids. V gave up 5 bases and J gave up 4 bases, with 7 bases separating them. The CDR3 bases are TGCGCCAGCAGGGCTGAATACGAGCAGTACTTC. Translated: CASRAEYEQYF.

The rearrangement joins TRBV25-1 to TRBJ1-6; TRBD1 agrees at 9 bases. The CDR3 spans 14 residues. Germline values: CDR1 MGHDK, CDR2 SYGVNS. V shed 6 bases, J shed 7 bases, and the junction held 4 bases outside the gene matches. In DNA form, the CDR3 reads TGTGCCAGCAGGGGACAGGGTATGAATTCACCCCTCCACTTT. This gives the protein CASRGQGMNSPLHF.

The V gene is TRBV2, the J gene TRBJ2-3; 7 bases align to TRBD2. This CDR3 region has 15 residues. V shed 5 bases, J shed 0 bases, and the junction held 5 bases outside the gene matches. Germline CDR1 is SNHLY and CDR2 is FYNNEI. CDR3 nucleotides: TGTGCCAGCAGTTTAGCGGGTGCCAGCACAGATACGCAGTATTTT. Translated, it gives CASSLAGASTDTQYF.

The rearrangement joins TRBV2 to TRBJ2-1; D perhaps matches TRBD1 (6 bases). The V end was cut by 4 bases, the J end by 13 bases, with 14 bases between. CDR3 length: 12 amino acids. Germline CDR1 reads SNHLY; CDR2 reads FYNNEI. CDR3 amino acids: CASSAPPGTQFF. DNA of the CDR3: TGTGCCAGCAGTGCCCCCCCTGGGACACAGTTCTTC.

The chain combines TRBV6-1 with TRBJ2-5, with 10 bases lining up with TRBD1. The J call may be in error: the DNA end matches TRBJ2-7 better. From germline, CDR1 is MNHNS and CDR2 SASEGT. The CDR3 covers 14 residues. The CDR3 loop is CASSLGQGPYEQYF. CDR3 in DNA: TGTGCCAGCAGTCTGGGACAGGGGCCCTACGAGCAGTACTTC.

The J gene is TRBJ2-7, the V gene TRBV6-1, with D perhaps TRBD1 (5 bases). Trimming pared 7 bases from V and 6 bases from J, leaving 16 bases between. The length of the CDR3 is 13 residues. Germline V lookup: CDR1 MNHNS, CDR2 SASEGT. CDR3 in amino acids: CASTEGVLREQYF. The CDR3 DNA follows: TGTGCCAGCACGGAAGGGGTTTTACGCGAGCAGTACTTC.

The V and J genes are TRBV7-9 and TRBJ2-7; 8 bases are shared with TRBD2. The CDR3 consists of 14 residues. The trim removed 5 bases at V and 1 base at J, leaving 4 bases unmatched. Germline V gene data show CDR1 as SEHNR and CDR2 as FQNEAQ (reference sequence). The CDR3 nucleotides read TGTGCCAGCAGCCGTAGCGGGAAGTCCTACGAGCAGTACTTC. It specifies CASSRSGKSYEQYF.

This chain uses TRBV7-2 with TRBJ2-7; D call uncertain. This CDR3 comprises 15 residues. V lost 1 base to trimming and J lost 3 bases, with 13 bases between them. Germline V gives CDR1 SGHTA, CDR2 FQGNSA. The CDR3: CASSLGRLKNYEQYF. CDR3 in DNA: TGTGCCAGCAGCTTAGGCAGACTCAAGAACTACGAGCAGTACTTC.

This clone appeared once. The chain joins TRBV4-3 to TRBJ2-1; tentative D call: TRBD2 (5 bases). This CDR3 is built from 15 residues. Germline V gives CDR1 LGHNA, CDR2 YSLEER. V lost 6 bases and J 0 bases, leaving 12 bases between the germline ends. The CDR3 protein is CASREDPSSYNEQFF. DNA for the CDR3: TGCGCCAGCAGGGAGGACCCTTCCTCCTACAATGAGCAGTTCTTC.

The table lists this clone with a count of one. The chain employs TRBV4-3 and TRBJ2-3, with D maybe TRBD2 (6 bases). Germline loops: CDR1 LGHNA, CDR2 YSLEER. The CDR3 contains 16 residues. V lost 3 bases, J lost 2 bases, and 15 bases lay in between. In nucleotides, the CDR3 is TGCGCCAGCAGCCACGCGCTAGCGAGCCCCACAGATACGCAGTATTTT. Translation: CASSHALASPTDTQYF.

V is TRBV4-1 and J is TRBJ1-2; D not certain. CDR1 is MGHRA and CDR2 is YSYEKL in the germline V gene. V was shortened by 3 bases and J by 4 bases, with 18 bases between the two germline ends. This CDR3 has 16 amino acids. In DNA, the CDR3 is TGCGCCAGCAGCCAGGCCTTACTACGGGTGGCCTATGGCTACACCTTC. It specifies CASSQALLRVAYGYTF.

The chain links TRBV28 to TRBJ2-5; 13 bases line up with TRBD2. TRBJ2-7 explains the end of the DNA better; the J call may be wrong. The CDR3 spans 14 residues. Looked up from germline, CDR1 is MDHEN and CDR2 is SYDVKM. The CDR3 DNA reads as TGTGCCACAGGGACTAGCGGGGCAACCTACGAGCAGTACTTC. As protein: CATGTSGATYEQYF.